A selection of T cell receptor beta chains follows, all from one sample in a study of vaccination and CD4 T cells after COVID-19. For these TCRs, the target antigens are not known. TCRdb reprocessed the PCR reads with MiXCR, giving one entry per CDR3 protein. The sample contains about 2,000 distinct CDR3 sequences, 15% to 19% of which appear only once. Sequenced sample: CD4+ T cells from blood, cultured in vitro. Every receptor here comes from a human donor in good health. Both conserved end residues are part of each CDR3. Fields, in order: J gene, D gene, clone size, V gene, CDR3 DNA, CDR3 protein. The D gene is left open where the match is weak. Some rows have no size entry. The others give once, few or many, or a class for an expanded clone.

>TRBJ1-5|-|few|TRBV12-3/TRBV12-4
TGTGCCAGCAATAGGGGCAATCAGCCCCAGCATTTT
CASNRGNQPQHF
>TRBJ2-5|TRBD2|-|TRBV5-6
TGTGCCAGCAGCTTGGGGCTAGCGGGGGGGCCTGGAGAAGAGACCCAGTACTTC
CASSLGLAGGPGEETQYF
>TRBJ2-5|TRBD2|-|TRBV5-1
TGCGCCAGCAGCTTGCATGGGACTAGCGGACAAGAGACCCAGTACTTC
CASSLHGTSGQETQYF
>TRBJ2-3|-|-|TRBV30
TGTGCCTGGACGGTGGGGAAAACAGATACGCAGTATTTT
CAWTVGKTDTQYF
>TRBJ2-2|TRBD1|few|TRBV9
TGTGCCAGCAGCTCCCGGACAGGGGACACCGGGGAGCTGTTTTTT
CASSSRTGDTGELFF
>TRBJ2-4|-|-|TRBV16
TGTGCCAGCAGCCAAAGACAGGAAGGCATTCAGTACTTC
CASSQRQEGIQYF